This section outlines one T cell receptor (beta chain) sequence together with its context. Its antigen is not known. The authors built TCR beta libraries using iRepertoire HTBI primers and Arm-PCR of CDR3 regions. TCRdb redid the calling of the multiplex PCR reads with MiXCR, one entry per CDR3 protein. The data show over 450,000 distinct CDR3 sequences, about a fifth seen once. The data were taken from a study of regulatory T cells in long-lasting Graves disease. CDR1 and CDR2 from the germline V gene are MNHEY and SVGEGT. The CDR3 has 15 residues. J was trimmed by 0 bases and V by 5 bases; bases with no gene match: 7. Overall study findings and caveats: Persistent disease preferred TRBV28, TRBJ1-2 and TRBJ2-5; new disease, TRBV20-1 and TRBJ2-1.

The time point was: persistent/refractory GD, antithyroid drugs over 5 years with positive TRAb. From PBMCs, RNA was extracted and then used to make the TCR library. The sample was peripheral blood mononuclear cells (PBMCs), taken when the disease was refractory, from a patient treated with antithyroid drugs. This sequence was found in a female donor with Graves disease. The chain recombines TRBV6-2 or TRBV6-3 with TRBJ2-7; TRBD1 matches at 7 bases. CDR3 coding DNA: TGTGCCAGCAGTACTAAGGGACAGAGCTCCTACGAGCAGTACTTC. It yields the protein CASSTKGQSSYEQYF.